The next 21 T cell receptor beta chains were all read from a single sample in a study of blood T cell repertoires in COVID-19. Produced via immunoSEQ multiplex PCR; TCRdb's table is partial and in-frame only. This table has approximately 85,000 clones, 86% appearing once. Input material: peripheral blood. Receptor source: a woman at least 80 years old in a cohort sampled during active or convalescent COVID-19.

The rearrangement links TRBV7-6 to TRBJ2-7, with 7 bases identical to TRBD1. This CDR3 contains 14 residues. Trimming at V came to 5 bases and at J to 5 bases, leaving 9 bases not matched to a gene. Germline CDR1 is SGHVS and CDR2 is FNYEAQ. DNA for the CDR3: TGTGCCAGCAGCCCGAGGGGGCGCAACCACGAGCAGTACTTC. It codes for CASSPRGRNHEQYF.

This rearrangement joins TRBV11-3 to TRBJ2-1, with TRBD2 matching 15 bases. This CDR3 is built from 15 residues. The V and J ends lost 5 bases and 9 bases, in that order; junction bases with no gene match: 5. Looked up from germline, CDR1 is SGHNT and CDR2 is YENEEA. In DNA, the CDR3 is TGTGCCAGCAGCCCCGGACTAGCGGGAGGGAGTGAGCAGTTCTTC. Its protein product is CASSPGLAGGSEQFF.

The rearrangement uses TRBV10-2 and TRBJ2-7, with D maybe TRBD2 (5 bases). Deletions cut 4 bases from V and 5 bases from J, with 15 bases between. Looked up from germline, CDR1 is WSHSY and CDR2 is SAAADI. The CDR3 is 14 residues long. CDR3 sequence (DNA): TGCGCCAGCAGTGTATCTTCGAGGGTCGACGAGCAGTACGTC. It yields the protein CASSVSSRVDEQYV.

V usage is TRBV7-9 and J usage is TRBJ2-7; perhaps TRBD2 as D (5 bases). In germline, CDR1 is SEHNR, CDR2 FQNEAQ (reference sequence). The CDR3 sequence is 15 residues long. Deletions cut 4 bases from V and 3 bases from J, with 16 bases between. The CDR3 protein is CASSSQPLRGYEQYF. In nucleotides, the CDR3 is TGTGCCAGCAGCTCCCAACCCCTCCGGGGCTACGAGCAGTACTTC.

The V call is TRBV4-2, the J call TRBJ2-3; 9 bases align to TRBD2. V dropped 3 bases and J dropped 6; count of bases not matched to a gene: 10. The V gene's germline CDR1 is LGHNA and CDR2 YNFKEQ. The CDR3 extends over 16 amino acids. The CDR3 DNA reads TGTGCCAGCAGCCAGTTATCCCAGCGGGAGGCCGATACGCAGTATTTT. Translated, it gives CASSQLSQREADTQYF.

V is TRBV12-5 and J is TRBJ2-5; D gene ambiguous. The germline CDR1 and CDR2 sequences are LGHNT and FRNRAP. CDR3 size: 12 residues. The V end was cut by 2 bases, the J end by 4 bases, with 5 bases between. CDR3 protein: CASGLYGETQYF. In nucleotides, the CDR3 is TGTGCTAGTGGTTTGTACGGAGAGACCCAGTACTTC.

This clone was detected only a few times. The CDR3 loop is CASSLQGNYSPLHF. The CDR3 DNA reads TGTGCCAGCAGCCTACAGGGAAATTATTCACCCCTCCACTTT. The chain joins TRBV27 to TRBJ1-6, with D possibly TRBD1 on 6 matching bases. This CDR3 comprises 14 residues. V was cut by 6 bases and J by 8 bases, with 14 bases left in between. The germline gives CDR1 MNHEY, CDR2 SMNVEV (reference sequence).

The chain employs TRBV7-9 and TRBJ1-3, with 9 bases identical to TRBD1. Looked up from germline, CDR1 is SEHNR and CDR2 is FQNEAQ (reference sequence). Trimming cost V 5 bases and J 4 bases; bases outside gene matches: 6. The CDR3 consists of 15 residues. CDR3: CASSARQGVGNTIYF. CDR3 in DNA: TGTGCCAGCAGCGCCCGACAGGGGGTAGGAAACACCATATATTTT.

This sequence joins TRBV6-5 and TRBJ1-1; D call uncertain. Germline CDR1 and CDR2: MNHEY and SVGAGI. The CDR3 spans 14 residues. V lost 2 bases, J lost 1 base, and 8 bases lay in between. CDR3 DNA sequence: TGTGCCAGCAGTTACCGACAAACGAACACTGAAGCTTTCTTT. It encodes CASSYRQTNTEAFF.

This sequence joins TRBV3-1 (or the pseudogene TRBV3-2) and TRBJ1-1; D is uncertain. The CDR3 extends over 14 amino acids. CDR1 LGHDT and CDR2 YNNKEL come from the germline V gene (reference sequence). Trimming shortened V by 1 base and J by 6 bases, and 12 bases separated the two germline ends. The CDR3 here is CASSQAAGQAEAFF. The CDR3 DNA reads TGTGCCAGCAGCCAAGCCGCAGGTCAAGCTGAAGCTTTCTTT.

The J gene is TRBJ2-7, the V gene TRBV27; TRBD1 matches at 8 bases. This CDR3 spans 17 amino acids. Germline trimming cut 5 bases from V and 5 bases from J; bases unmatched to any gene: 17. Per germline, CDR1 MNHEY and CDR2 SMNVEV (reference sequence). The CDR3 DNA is TGTGCCAGCAGTCCACCTGGTGCGTGGACAGGGTCTAACGAGCAGTACTTC. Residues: CASSPPGAWTGSNEQYF.

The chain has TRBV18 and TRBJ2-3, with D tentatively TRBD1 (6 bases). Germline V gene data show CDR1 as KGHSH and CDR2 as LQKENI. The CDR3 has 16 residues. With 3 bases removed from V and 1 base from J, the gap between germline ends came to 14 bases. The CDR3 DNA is TGTGCCAGCTCACCCCGCACAGGGATTCGCACAGATACGCAGTATTTT. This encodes CASSPRTGIRTDTQYF. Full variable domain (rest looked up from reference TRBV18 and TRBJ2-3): NAGVMQNPRHLVRRRGQEARLRCSPMKGHSHVYWYRQLPEEGLKFMVYLQKENIIDESGMPKERFSAEFPKEGPSILRIQQVVRGDSAAYFCASSPRTGIRTDTQYFGPGTRLTVL.

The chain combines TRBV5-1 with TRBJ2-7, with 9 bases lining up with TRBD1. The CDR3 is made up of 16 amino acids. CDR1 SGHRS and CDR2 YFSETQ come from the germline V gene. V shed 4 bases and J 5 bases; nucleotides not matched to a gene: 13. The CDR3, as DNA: TGCGCCAGCAGCGCCTCCCCTATACAGGGGGCCAACGAGCAGTACTTC. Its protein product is CASSASPIQGANEQYF.

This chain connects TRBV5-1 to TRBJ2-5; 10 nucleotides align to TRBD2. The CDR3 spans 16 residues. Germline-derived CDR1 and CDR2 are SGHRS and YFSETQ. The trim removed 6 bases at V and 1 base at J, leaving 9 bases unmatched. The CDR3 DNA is TGCGCCAGCAAAGATCTAGCGGGAGCGGGCCAAGAGACCCAGTACTTC. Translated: CASKDLAGAGQETQYF. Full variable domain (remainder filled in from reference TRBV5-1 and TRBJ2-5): KAGVTQTPRYLIKTRGQQVTLSCSPISGHRSVSWYQQTPGQGLQFLFEYFSETQRNKGNFPGRFSGRQFSNSRSEMNVSTLELGDSALYLCASKDLAGAGQETQYFGPGTRLLVL.

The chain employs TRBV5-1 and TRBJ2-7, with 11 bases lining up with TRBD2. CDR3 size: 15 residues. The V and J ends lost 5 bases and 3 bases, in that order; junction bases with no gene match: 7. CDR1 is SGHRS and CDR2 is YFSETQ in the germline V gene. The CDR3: CASRSLAGGFYEQYF. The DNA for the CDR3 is TGCGCCAGCAGATCCCTAGCGGGAGGTTTCTACGAGCAGTACTTC.

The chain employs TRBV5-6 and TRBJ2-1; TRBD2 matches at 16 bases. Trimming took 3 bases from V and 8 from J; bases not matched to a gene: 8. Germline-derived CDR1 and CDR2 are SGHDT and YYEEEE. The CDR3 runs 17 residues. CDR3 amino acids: CASSSGTSGRAVYEQFF. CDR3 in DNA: TGTGCCAGCAGCTCGGGGACTAGCGGGAGGGCCGTCTATGAGCAGTTCTTC.

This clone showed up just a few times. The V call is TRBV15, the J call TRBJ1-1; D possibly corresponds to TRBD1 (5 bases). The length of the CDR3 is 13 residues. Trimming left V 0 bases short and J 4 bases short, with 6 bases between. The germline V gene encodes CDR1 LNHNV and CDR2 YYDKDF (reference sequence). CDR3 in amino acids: CATSREGGTEAFF. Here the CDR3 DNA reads TGTGCCACCAGCAGAGAGGGGGGCACTGAAGCTTTCTTT. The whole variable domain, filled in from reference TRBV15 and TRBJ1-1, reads DAMVIQNPRYQVTQFGKPVTLSCSQTLNHNVMYWYQQKSSQAPKLLFHYYDKDFNNEADTPDNFQSRRPNTSFCFLDIRSPGLGDTAMYLCATSREGGTEAFFGQGTRLTVV.

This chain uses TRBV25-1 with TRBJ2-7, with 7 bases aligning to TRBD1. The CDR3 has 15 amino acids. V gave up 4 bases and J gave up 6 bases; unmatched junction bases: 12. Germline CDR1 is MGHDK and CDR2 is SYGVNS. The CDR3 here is CASSVVAGQALEQYV. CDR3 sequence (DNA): TGTGCCAGCAGTGTAGTCGCCGGACAGGCCCTCGAGCAGTACGTC.

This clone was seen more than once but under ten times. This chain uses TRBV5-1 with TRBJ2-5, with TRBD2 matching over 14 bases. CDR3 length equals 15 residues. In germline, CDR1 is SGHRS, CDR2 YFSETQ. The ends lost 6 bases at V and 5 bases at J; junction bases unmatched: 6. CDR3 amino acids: CASNPGLAGVETQYF. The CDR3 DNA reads TGCGCCAGCAATCCGGGACTAGCGGGAGTGGAGACCCAGTACTTC.

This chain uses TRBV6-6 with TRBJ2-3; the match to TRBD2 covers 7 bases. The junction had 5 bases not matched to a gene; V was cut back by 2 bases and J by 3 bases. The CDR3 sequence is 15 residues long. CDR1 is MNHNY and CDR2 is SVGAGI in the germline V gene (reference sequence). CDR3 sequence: CASSYIQRGTDTQYF. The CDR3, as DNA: TGTGCCAGCAGTTACATCCAGCGGGGTACAGATACGCAGTATTTT.

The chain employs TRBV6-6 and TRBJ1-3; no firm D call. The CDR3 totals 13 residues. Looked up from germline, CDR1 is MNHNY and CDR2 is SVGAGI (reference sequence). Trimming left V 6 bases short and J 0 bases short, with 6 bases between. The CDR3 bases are TGTGCCAGCAGATTACTCTCTGGAAACACCATATATTTT. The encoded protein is CASRLLSGNTIYF.